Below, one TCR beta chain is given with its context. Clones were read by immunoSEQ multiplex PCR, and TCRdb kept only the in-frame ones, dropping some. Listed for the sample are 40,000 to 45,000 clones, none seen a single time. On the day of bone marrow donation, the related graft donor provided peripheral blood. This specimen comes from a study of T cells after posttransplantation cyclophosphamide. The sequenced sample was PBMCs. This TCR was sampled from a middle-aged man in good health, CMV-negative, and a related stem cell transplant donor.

The CDR3 DNA is TGTGCCAGTAGTACGACCGGTAGGGCGGGGCAAGAGACCCAGTACTTC. Translated, it gives CASSTTGRAGQETQYF. The J gene is TRBJ2-5, the V gene TRBV19; D possibly corresponds to TRBD2 (6 bases). This CDR3 has 16 residues. The V end lost 4 bases, the J end lost 2 bases, and 17 bases lay between the germline ends. Germline loops: CDR1 LNHDA, CDR2 SQIVND (reference sequence).